Listed here are 18 T cell receptor beta chains from one sample, sequenced in a study of cytomegalovirus exposure and HLA in healthy donors. The primer mix had 60 Vbeta and 13 Jbeta primers. Here immunoSEQ multiplex PCR was the method, and the copy in TCRdb shows in-frame clones only, minus some. The sample consists of some 110,000 clones, roughly four fifths of them appearing once. Sequenced input: PBMCs. The receptors here all came from a young man in good health and CMV-seropositive.

This clone appeared a few times. The same CDR3 is also encoded by other DNA sequences in this sample. V gene TRBV6-5 combines with J gene TRBJ2-5; 14 bases agree with TRBD2. The CDR3 has 15 amino acids. In germline, CDR1 is MNHEY, CDR2 SVGAGI. Losses at the gene ends were 6 bases for V and 5 bases for J; bases not matched to a gene: 5. CDR3 sequence reads: CASRPGLAGGETQYF. The CDR3 DNA sequence: TGTGCCAGCAGACCCGGACTAGCGGGGGGCGAGACCCAGTACTTC.

The table lists this clone with a few counts. The rearrangement links TRBV6-1 to TRBJ2-1; 7 bases are a match to TRBD2. Unmatched junction bases numbered 8, after V lost 10 bases and J lost 14 bases. The CDR3 runs 10 residues. From germline, CDR1 is MNHNS and CDR2 SASEGT. Here the CDR3 DNA reads TGTGCCACCTGGGGAGGGGACGAGTTCTTC. This codes for CATWGGDEFF.

This clone has more than one count but fewer than ten. The chain recombines TRBV29-1 with TRBJ1-2; D is unresolved. This CDR3 spans 12 amino acids. Germline V CDR1 and CDR2: SQVTM, ANQGSEA. With 4 bases removed from V and 2 bases from J, the gap between germline ends came to 8 bases. The CDR3: CSVVIGNYGYTF. The CDR3 DNA is TGCAGCGTTGTAATCGGGAACTATGGCTACACCTTC.

The count of this clone is one. The chain recombines TRBV29-1 with TRBJ2-7; 7 bases fit TRBD1. CDR3 length: 12 residues. Germline lookup yields CDR1 SQVTM and CDR2 ANQGSEA. Trimming cost V 7 bases and J 6 bases; bases outside gene matches: 9. The CDR3 loop reads CSGTGPSGEQYF. For the CDR3, the DNA is TGCAGCGGGACAGGTCCTTCGGGCGAGCAGTACTTC.

J is TRBJ2-7 and V is TRBV7-9; tentatively, D is TRBD1 (6 bases). This CDR3 has 12 amino acids. Trimming shortened V by 5 bases and J by 3 bases, and 8 bases separated the two germline ends. Per the germline V gene, CDR1 is SEHNR and CDR2 is FQNEAQ (reference sequence). The CDR3 protein is CASSQDSYEQYF. The CDR3 DNA reads as TGTGCCAGCAGCCAGGACAGCTACGAGCAGTACTTC.

This clone was observed a handful of times. The chain has TRBV11-3 and TRBJ2-7, with D maybe TRBD1 (6 bases). V gave up 6 bases and J gave up 7 bases, with 16 bases separating them. This CDR3 has 13 residues. Per the germline V gene, CDR1 is SGHNT and CDR2 is YENEEA. The DNA of the CDR3 is TGTGCCAGCAGTTCAGGGGTCGCAGGGGAGCAGTACTTC. Translating gives CASSSGVAGEQYF.

This chain links TRBV5-4 with TRBJ2-7; D gene unclear. Germline CDR1 reads SGHNT; CDR2 reads YYREEE (reference sequence). The V end was cut by 3 bases, the J end by 6 bases, with 10 bases between. The CDR3 spans 12 residues. CDR3 in DNA: TGTGCCAGCAGCTATTTTACCGGCGAGCAGTACTTC. Its protein product is CASSYFTGEQYF.

The CDR3 bases are TGTGCCAGCACCCCCTTGGGAGGGCCTGGGGAGCAGTACGTC. This translates into CASTPLGGPGEQYV. V is TRBV9 and J is TRBJ2-7; 7 bases match TRBD2. Germline lookup yields CDR1 SGDLS and CDR2 YYNGEE. V was clipped by 6 bases and J by 7 bases; unmatched bases: 13. The CDR3 runs 14 residues.

V and J are TRBV2 and TRBJ2-5; 12 nucleotides align to TRBD2. The end of the DNA fits TRBJ2-7 better, so the J call may be wrong. The CDR3 covers 17 residues. The germline V gene encodes CDR1 SNHLY and CDR2 FYNNEI. The CDR3 is CASRAASGGASSYEQYF. The CDR3 DNA follows: TGTGCCAGCAGGGCCGCTAGCGGGGGGGCGAGCTCCTACGAGCAGTACTTC.

The chain has TRBV5-1 and TRBJ2-7, with TRBD1 identical over 8 bases. With 0 bases clipped from V and 2 bases from J, the junction kept 4 bases outside the gene matches. Germline values: CDR1 SGHRS, CDR2 YFSETQ. The CDR3 length is 15 residues. This CDR3 reads CASSLAGQGTYEQYF. CDR3 nucleotides: TGCGCCAGCAGCTTGGCAGGACAGGGTACCTACGAGCAGTACTTC.

This chain connects TRBV6-1 to TRBJ2-2, with TRBD1 matching over 8 bases. Germline V CDR1 and CDR2: MNHNS, SASEGT. This CDR3 spans 15 amino acids. With 2 bases clipped from V and 7 bases from J, the junction kept 6 bases outside the gene matches. CDR3 in amino acids: CASSEQGASVGELFF. The DNA for the CDR3 is TGTGCCAGCAGTGAACAGGGGGCGTCGGTCGGGGAGCTGTTTTTT.

The chain joins TRBV6-4 to TRBJ2-3; the D gene is possibly TRBD2 (6 bases). This CDR3 comprises 14 residues. CDR1 MRHNA and CDR2 SNTAGT come from the germline V gene. The ends were cut back, 2 bases at V and 1 base at J, with 7 bases in the middle. CDR3 nucleotides: TGTGCCAGCAGTGACGGCGGGGGCACAGATACGCAGTATTTT. It specifies CASSDGGGTDTQYF.

The chain joins TRBV27 to TRBJ2-3, with a tentative D call TRBD2 (6 bases). Germline loops: CDR1 MNHEY, CDR2 SMNVEV (reference sequence). Trimming shortened V by 8 bases and J by 1 base, and 16 bases separated the two germline ends. CDR3 size: 15 residues. The CDR3 nucleotides are TGTGCCAGCTCCCTCGCGGGGTTCGGCACAGATACGCAGTATTTT. Protein sequence: CASSLAGFGTDTQYF.

The chain has TRBV7-9 and TRBJ1-1; 7 bases align to TRBD1. Germline CDR1 reads SEHNR; CDR2 reads FQNEAQ (reference sequence). Trimming at V came to 5 bases and at J to 1 base, leaving 7 bases not matched to a gene. The CDR3 loop spans 15 amino acids. CDR3 DNA: TGTGCCAGCAGCCCATACGGACAGGCGAACACTGAAGCTTTCTTT. Amino acid sequence: CASSPYGQANTEAFF.

The rearrangement uses TRBV25-1 and TRBJ1-2, with D possibly being TRBD1 (5 bases). The V gene lost 5 bases and the J gene lost 8 bases, with 15 bases spanning the gap. This CDR3 has 13 amino acids. Per germline, CDR1 MGHDK and CDR2 SYGVNS. CDR3 loop: CASSSGGGGGYTF. For the CDR3, the DNA is TGTGCCAGCAGTTCGGGGGGGGGAGGCGGCTACACCTTC.

The chain is built from TRBV6-4 and TRBJ2-1; tentative D call: TRBD1 (5 bases). CDR3 length: 13 amino acids. Germline-derived CDR1 and CDR2 are MRHNA and SNTAGT. Trimming took 6 bases from V and 8 from J, leaving 14 bases between them. The CDR3 sequence is CASSLILGDEQFF. The DNA for the CDR3 is TGTGCCAGCAGCCTCATATTAGGGGATGAGCAGTTCTTC.

The count of this clone is one. The V and J genes are TRBV15 and TRBJ2-7; 8 bases line up with TRBD1. The CDR3 has 13 amino acids. J lost 3 bases, V lost 8 bases, and 6 bases had no gene match. From germline, CDR1 is LNHNV and CDR2 YYDKDF (reference sequence). The CDR3 DNA reads TGTGCCACCCCCCCACAGGGGGACTACGAGCAGTACGTC. Protein: CATPPQGDYEQYV.

V is TRBV9 and J is TRBJ1-6; 10 bases align to TRBD1. V lost 4 bases and J lost 9; bases outside the gene matches: 10. This CDR3 has 16 amino acids. Germline V CDR1 and CDR2: SGDLS, YYNGEE. The CDR3: CASSRSQGQGSSPLHF. The CDR3 region has the DNA TGTGCCAGCAGCCGCTCTCAGGGACAGGGGAGTTCACCCCTCCACTTT. The full variable domain, with the rest looked up from reference TRBV9 and TRBJ1-6, is DSGVTQTPKHLITATGQRVTLRCSPRSGDLSVYWYQQSLDQGLQFLIQYYNGEERAKGNILERFSAQQFPDLHSELNLSSLELGDSALYFCASSRSQGQGSSPLHFGNGTRLTVT.